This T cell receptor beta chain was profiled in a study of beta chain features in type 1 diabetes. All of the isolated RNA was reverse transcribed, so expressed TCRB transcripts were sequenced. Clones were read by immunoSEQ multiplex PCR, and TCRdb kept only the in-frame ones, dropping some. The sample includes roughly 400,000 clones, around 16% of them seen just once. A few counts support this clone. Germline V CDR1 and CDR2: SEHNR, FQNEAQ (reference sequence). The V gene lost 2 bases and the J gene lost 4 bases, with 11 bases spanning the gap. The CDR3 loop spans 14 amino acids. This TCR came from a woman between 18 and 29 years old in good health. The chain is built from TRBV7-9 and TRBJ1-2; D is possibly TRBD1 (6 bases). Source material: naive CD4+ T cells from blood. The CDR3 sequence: CASSLQGPTYGYTF. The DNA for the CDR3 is TGTGCCAGCAGCTTACAGGGGCCTACCTATGGCTACACCTTC.